This is a list of T cell receptor beta chains from one sample in a study of T cells in tuberculosis. TCRdb's copy holds only in-frame clones and misses some; the assay was immunoSEQ multiplex PCR. The data show tens of thousands of clones, 70% to 90% seen once. This specimen consisted of PBMCs, obtained at tuberculosis diagnosis. Receptors were obtained from an adult with tuberculosis. The CDR3 runs from the conserved cysteine through the conserved F or W. Fields, in order: D gene, clone size, V gene, J gene, CDR3 protein. A D gene is named only where the DNA matches it firmly. Clone size, where shown, is once, few, many, or a class for clones that have expanded.

.,.,TRBV5-1,TRBJ2-7,CASSLGTEVYEQYF
.,.,TRBV29-1,TRBJ1-1,CSVPPTDF
TRBD1,.,TRBV28,TRBJ1-2,CASSTTDRGTLYGYTF
.,once,TRBV5-6,TRBJ2-7,CASSSGGFGPYEQYF
.,.,TRBV2,TRBJ1-5,CAGGGGGNQPQHF
TRBD1,.,TRBV11-2,TRBJ1-6,CASSFTGGDYNSPLHF
TRBD2,.,TRBV4-2,TRBJ2-5,CASSQSARGGNQETQYF
.,.,TRBV5-1,TRBJ1-2,CASSLDRSDYGYTF
TRBD1,once,TRBV7-2,TRBJ1-2,CASSSSWTGEGYTF
TRBD2,.,TRBV4-3,TRBJ2-5,CASSQAWRLAGGLETQYF
TRBD2,.,TRBV28,TRBJ2-7,CASSLRGGDYEQYF
.,.,TRBV28,TRBJ1-5,CATRPYRGNQPQHF
.,.,TRBV5-4,TRBJ1-5,CASSLDRYNQPQHF
.,.,TRBV18,TRBJ2-7,CASSPGPGENNWYF
.,.,TRBV28,TRBJ1-1,CASSRGLLNTEAFF
.,.,TRBV6-1,TRBJ2-7,CASSGYRALSQSYEQYF
TRBD1,.,TRBV5-4,TRBJ2-2,CASTMGQGRTGELFF
.,.,TRBV4-2,TRBJ1-5,CASSQDLTGSNQPQHF
.,.,TRBV18,TRBJ1-1,CASSLSRGSTEAFF
TRBD1,.,TRBV4-3,TRBJ1-1,CASGRDRGDEAFF
TRBD1,once,TRBV4-2,TRBJ2-7,CASSQVLPGGGSSYEQYF
TRBD1,.,TRBV5-1,TRBJ1-1,CASSAKPGQGFTEAFF
.,once,TRBV15,TRBJ2-1,CATQWSGARSEQFF
TRBD2,.,TRBV6-5,TRBJ2-2,CASRRLAEVTGELFF
.,.,TRBV19,TRBJ1-1,CASSRGAGTPNTEAFF
.,.,TRBV30,TRBJ2-1,CAWNRGEYYNEQFF
.,.,TRBV28,TRBJ1-1,CASSHQGSLEAFF
.,.,TRBV7-2,TRBJ2-3,CASSLGGSGFTDTQYF
TRBD1,once,TRBV9,TRBJ2-1,CASSVEGDRGLGWNEQFF
.,once,TRBV18,TRBJ2-1,CASSPVRGNEQFF
.,.,TRBV7-9,TRBJ1-4,CASRSGTLGGTNEKLFF
TRBD1,.,TRBV13,TRBJ2-7,CASSYRDRRGEQYF
.,.,TRBV9,TRBJ2-1,CASSVGPQSGGEQFF
.,.,TRBV30,TRBJ2-7,CAWSGQAYEQYF
TRBD2,.,TRBV11-3,TRBJ2-3,CASSFGTSGITDTQYF
.,.,TRBV10-3,TRBJ2-1,CAISDRAHKGDEQFF
.,.,TRBV29-1,TRBJ2-5,CSVEVLAPGADEETQYF
TRBD1,.,TRBV5-4,TRBJ2-6,CASSDRDRGLSGANVLTF
TRBD1,.,TRBV10-1,TRBJ1-3,CASSDLRAAGQGSGNTIYF
TRBD1,once,TRBV6-5,TRBJ1-4,CASSGDSNEKLFF
.,.,TRBV28,TRBJ2-5,CASSHIGRRNQETQYF
TRBD1,.,TRBV29-1,TRBJ1-2,CSVGQADGYTF
TRBD1,.,TRBV10-3,TRBJ1-3,CAIIGQGDTIYF
TRBD1,.,TRBV5-1,TRBJ2-5,CASSLAGTGGETQYF
.,.,TRBV2,TRBJ1-1,CAATRGSGTEAFF
.,.,TRBV5-1,TRBJ2-3,CASSLSTFGGTDTQYF
.,.,TRBV29-1,TRBJ2-4,CSVGGQPEIQYF